This record covers a single T cell receptor (beta chain). Its antigen is as yet unknown. The data originate from a study of graft-versus-host responses after intestinal transplantation. General study results and limits: GvH clones occurred in recipient marrow; some first appeared in ileum or blood.

Sequencing used immunoSEQ multiplex PCR; TCRdb keeps in-frame clones, though not all of them. The sample shows some 76,000 clones, more than 75% of them seen only once. Trimming shortened V by 3 bases and J by 10 bases, and 10 bases separated the two germline ends. From germline, CDR1 is LGHNA and CDR2 YNFKEQ. CDR3 length equals 12 residues. The sample in question was unstimulated CD8+ T cells sorted from spleen or lymph node cells, obtained before transplant. The sequence derives from a human donor who was the organ donor for an intestinal transplant. The chain combines TRBV4-2 with TRBJ2-1, with D perhaps matching TRBD1 (6 bases). CDR3 protein: CASSHSGTEQFF. The CDR3 DNA is TGTGCCAGCAGCCATTCCGGGACAGAGCAGTTCTTC.